The 2 T cell receptor beta chains below were found in one sample sequenced in a study of OX40 agonist ivuxolimab in advanced cancers. Clones were read by immunoSEQ multiplex PCR, and TCRdb kept only the in-frame ones, dropping some. The table shows roughly 43,000 clones, with roughly 90% occurring only once. The specimen comprised CD4+ or CD8+ T cells sorted from blood, sampled in a trial of the OX40 agonist ivuxolimab. The receptors were sampled from an adult with an advanced solid tumor such as melanoma, head and neck, liver or kidney cancer.

The V call is TRBV7-9, the J call TRBJ2-7; possible D gene TRBD2, 6 bases. The V end was cut by 0 bases, the J end by 6 bases, with 9 bases between. The CDR3 has 13 amino acids. Germline CDR1 SEHNR, CDR2 FQNEAQ (reference sequence). Here the CDR3 DNA reads TGTGCCAGCAGCTTAGCGGGCGGGACCGAGCAGTACTTC. As protein: CASSLAGGTEQYF.

The rearrangement joins TRBV7-9 to TRBJ1-1; D is unresolved. Germline values: CDR1 SEHNR, CDR2 FQNEAQ (reference sequence). This CDR3 has 12 amino acids. Deletions cut 3 bases from V and 0 bases from J, with 2 bases between. CDR3 coding DNA: TGTGCCAGCAGCTTTCTGAACACTGAAGCTTTCTTT. This gives the protein CASSFLNTEAFF.